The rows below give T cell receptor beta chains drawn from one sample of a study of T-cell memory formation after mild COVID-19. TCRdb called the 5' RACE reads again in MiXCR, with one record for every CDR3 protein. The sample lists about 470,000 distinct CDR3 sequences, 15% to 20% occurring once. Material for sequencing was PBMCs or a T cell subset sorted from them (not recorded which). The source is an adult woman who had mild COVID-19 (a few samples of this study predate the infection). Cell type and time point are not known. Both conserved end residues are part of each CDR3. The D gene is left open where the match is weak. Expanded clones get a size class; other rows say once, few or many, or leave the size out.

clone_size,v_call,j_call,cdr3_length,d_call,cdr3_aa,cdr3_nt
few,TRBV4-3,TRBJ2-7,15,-,CASSQAPGAPYEQYF,TGCGCCAGCAGTCAAGCCCCGGGAGCCCCCTACGAGCAGTACTTC
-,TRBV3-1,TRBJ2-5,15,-,CASSQVSRVGETQYF,TGTGCCAGCAGCCAAGTTAGCAGGGTAGGGGAGACCCAGTACTTC
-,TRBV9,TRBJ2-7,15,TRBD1,CASSPGTGTGYEQYF,TGTGCCAGCAGCCCAGGTACCGGGACAGGGTACGAGCAGTACTTC
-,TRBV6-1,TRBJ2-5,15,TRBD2,CASSGLAGARETQYF,TGTGCCAGCAGTGGACTAGCGGGGGCAAGAGAGACCCAGTACTTC
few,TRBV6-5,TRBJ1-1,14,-,CASSYLAPNTEAFF,TGTGCCAGCAGTTACTTGGCCCCGAACACTGAAGCTTTCTTT
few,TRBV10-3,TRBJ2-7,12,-,CAISSSTYEQYF,TGTGCCATCAGTTCCTCGACCTACGAGCAGTACTTC
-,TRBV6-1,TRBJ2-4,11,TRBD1,CASSWTGLYYF,TGTGCCAGCAGTTGGACAGGACTTTACTACTTC
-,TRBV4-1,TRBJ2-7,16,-,CASSQEGQAGLYEQYF,TGCGCCAGCAGCCAAGAAGGGCAGGCGGGGCTCTACGAGCAGTACTTC
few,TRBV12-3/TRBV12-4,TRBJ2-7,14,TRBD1,CASGYDRVSPEQYF,TGTGCCAGCGGCTACGACAGGGTTTCGCCCGAGCAGTACTTC
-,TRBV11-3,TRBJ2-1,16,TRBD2,CASSPGGGGPYNEQFF,TGTGCCAGCAGCCCGGGCGGGGGAGGCCCCTACAATGAGCAGTTCTTC
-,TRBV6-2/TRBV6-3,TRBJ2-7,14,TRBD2,CASRGGEGIHEQYF,TGTGCCAGCAGGGGCGGGGAGGGGATCCACGAGCAGTACTTC
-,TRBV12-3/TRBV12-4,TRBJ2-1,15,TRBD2,CASSSDPSGFDEQFF,TGTGCCAGCAGTTCCGACCCTAGCGGGTTCGATGAGCAGTTCTTC
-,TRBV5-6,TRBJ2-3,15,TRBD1,CASSPDRGTADTQYF,TGTGCCAGCAGCCCCGACAGGGGTACCGCCGATACGCAGTATTTT
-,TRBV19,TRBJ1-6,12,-,CASSLLGSPLHF,TGTGCCAGTAGTCTTTTGGGGTCACCCCTCCACTTT
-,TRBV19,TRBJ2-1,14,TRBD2,CASSGSGRAEGQFF,TGTGCCAGTAGTGGTAGCGGGAGGGCCGAAGGGCAGTTCTTC
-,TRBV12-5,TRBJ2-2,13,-,CASGVGGTGELFF,TGTGCTAGTGGCGTAGGGGGCACCGGGGAGCTGTTTTTT
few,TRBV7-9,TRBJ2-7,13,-,CASTPTGAYEQYF,TGTGCCAGCACCCCAACGGGGGCCTACGAGCAGTACTTC
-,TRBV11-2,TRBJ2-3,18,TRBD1,CASSPPILTEGATDTQYF,TGTGCCAGCAGCCCTCCGATACTTACCGAGGGGGCCACAGATACGCAGTATTTT
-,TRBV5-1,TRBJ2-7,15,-,CASSPQGLPVHEQYF,TGCGCCAGCAGCCCTCAGGGGCTCCCCGTCCACGAGCAGTACTTC
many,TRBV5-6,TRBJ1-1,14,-,CASNPRSGLGEAFF,TGTGCCAGCAACCCCCGGTCGGGTTTAGGTGAAGCTTTCTTT
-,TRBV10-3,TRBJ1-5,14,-,CAISESPGSQPQHF,TGTGCCATCAGTGAGTCGCCAGGAAGTCAGCCCCAGCATTTT
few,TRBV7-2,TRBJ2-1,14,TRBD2,CASLAGVPYNEQFF,TGTGCCAGCCTAGCGGGAGTTCCCTACAATGAGCAGTTCTTC
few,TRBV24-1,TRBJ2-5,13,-,CATSVGGQETQYF,TGTGCCACCAGTGTAGGGGGCCAAGAGACCCAGTACTTC
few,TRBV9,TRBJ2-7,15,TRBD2,CASSVEAGLTYEQYF,TGTGCCAGCAGCGTAGAAGCGGGACTAACCTACGAGCAGTACTTC
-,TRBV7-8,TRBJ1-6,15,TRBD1,CASSPAGQGASPLHF,TGTGCCAGCAGCCCGGCGGGACAGGGGGCTTCACCCCTCCACTTT
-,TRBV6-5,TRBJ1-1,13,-,CASSYSMPGDAFF,TGTGCCAGCAGTTACTCGATGCCGGGGGATGCTTTCTTT
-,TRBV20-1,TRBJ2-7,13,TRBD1,CSANTGQDYEQYF,TGCAGTGCAAATACGGGACAGGACTACGAGCAGTACTTC
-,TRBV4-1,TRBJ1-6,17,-,CASSQEPISSYNSPLHF,TGCGCCAGCAGCCAAGAGCCCATAAGCTCCTATAATTCACCCCTCCACTTT
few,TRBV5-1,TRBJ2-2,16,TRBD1,CASSFGQGSGTGELFF,TGCGCCAGCAGCTTCGGACAGGGTTCGGGCACCGGGGAGCTGTTTTTT
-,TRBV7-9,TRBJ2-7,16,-,CASSPPNPSTLYEQYF,TGTGCCAGCAGCCCTCCCAACCCCTCGACGCTCTACGAGCAGTACTTC
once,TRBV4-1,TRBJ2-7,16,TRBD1,CASSQGSTGAFYEQYF,TGCGCCAGCAGCCAAGGATCCACAGGGGCATTCTACGAGCAGTACTTC
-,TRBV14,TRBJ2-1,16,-,CASSQMDAGLYNEQFF,TGTGCCAGCAGCCAAATGGATGCGGGACTTTACAATGAGCAGTTCTTC
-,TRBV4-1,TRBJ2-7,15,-,CASSRGGAFPYEQYF,TGCGCCAGCAGCCGAGGGGGAGCCTTCCCCTACGAGCAGTACTTC
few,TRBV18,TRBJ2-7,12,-,CASSPQAREQYF,TGTGCCAGCTCACCTCAGGCACGCGAGCAGTACTTC
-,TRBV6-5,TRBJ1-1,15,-,CASRHSPTPNTEAFF,TGTGCCAGCAGACACTCCCCGACACCGAACACTGAAGCTTTCTTT
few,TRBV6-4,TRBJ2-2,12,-,CASSDGAGELFF,TGTGCCAGCAGTGACGGGGCCGGGGAGCTGTTTTTT
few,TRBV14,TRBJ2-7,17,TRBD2,CASSQELAGGPLGGQYF,TGTGCCAGCAGCCAAGAACTAGCGGGCGGCCCACTCGGGGGGCAGTACTTC
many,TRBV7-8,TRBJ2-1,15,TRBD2,CASSPSSGRTNEQFF,TGTGCCAGCAGCCCGTCTAGCGGGAGGACCAATGAGCAGTTCTTC
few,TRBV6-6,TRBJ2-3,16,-,CASSPPRGGATDTQYF,TGTGCCAGCAGTCCCCCCCGAGGGGGGGCAACAGATACGCAGTATTTT
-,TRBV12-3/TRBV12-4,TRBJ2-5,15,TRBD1,CASSHSRDREETQYF,TGTGCCAGCAGTCACAGCCGGGACAGGGAAGAGACCCAGTACTTC
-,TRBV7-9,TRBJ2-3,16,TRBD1,CASSPQGQGATDTQYF,TGTGCCAGCAGCCCGCAGGGACAGGGGGCGACAGATACGCAGTATTTT
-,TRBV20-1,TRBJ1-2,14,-,CSARGGTSLAGYTF,TGCAGTGCTAGAGGAGGGACATCTCTTGCTGGCTACACCTTC
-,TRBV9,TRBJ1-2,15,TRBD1,CASSASTGSPGGYTF,TGTGCCAGCAGCGCCTCGACAGGGTCCCCGGGGGGCTACACCTTC
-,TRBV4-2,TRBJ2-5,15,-,CASSQDRARGETQYF,TGTGCCAGCAGCCAAGATCGGGCGAGGGGAGAGACCCAGTACTTC
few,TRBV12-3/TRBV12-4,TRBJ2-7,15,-,CASSAGQGVWYEQYF,TGTGCCAGCAGCGCCGGGCAGGGTGTGTGGTACGAGCAGTACTTC
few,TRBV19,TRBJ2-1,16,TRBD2,CASSMGLAGVYNEQFF,TGTGCCAGTAGTATGGGACTAGCGGGAGTCTACAATGAGCAGTTCTTC
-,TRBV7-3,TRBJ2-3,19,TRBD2,CASSTNGWAGRASADTQYF,TGTGCCAGCAGCACAAACGGTTGGGCGGGGAGGGCAAGCGCAGATACGCAGTATTTT
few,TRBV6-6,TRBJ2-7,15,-,CASTTGTPTGYEQYF,TGTGCCAGCACCACTGGGACTCCCACCGGATACGAGCAGTACTTC
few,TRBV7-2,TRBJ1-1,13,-,CASSLGIGTEAFF,TGTGCCAGCAGCTTAGGGATAGGCACTGAAGCTTTCTTT
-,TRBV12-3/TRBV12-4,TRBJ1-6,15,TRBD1,CASSFGGTVNSPLHF,TGTGCCAGCAGTTTTGGAGGGACAGTTAATTCACCCCTCCACTTT
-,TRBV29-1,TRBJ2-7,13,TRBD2,CSAGGGSSYEQYF,TGCAGCGCGGGGGGTGGGAGCTCCTACGAGCAGTACTTC